This T cell receptor (beta chain) appears in the sequencing data of a study of cytomegalovirus exposure and HLA in healthy donors. PCR employed 60 Vbeta and 13 Jbeta primers. TCRdb's table, derived via immunoSEQ multiplex PCR, lists solely in-frame clones and lacks some. The sample holds about 130,000 clones; about 77% are singletons and the top ten take 0.95% to 1.5%. Points on this clone: As yet, its antigen is unknown.

Germline V gene sequence: CDR1 SGHRS, CDR2 YFSETQ. The ends were cut back, 5 bases at V and 0 bases at J, with 11 bases in the middle. CDR3 length: 14 amino acids. Study conclusions and caveats: Productive status was seen about 90% or about 30% of the time for most TCR beta V segments in an earlier analysis.

The sample was PBMCs. This chain uses TRBV5-1 with TRBJ1-1, with D possibly TRBD1 on 6 matching bases. The sequence was collected from a man in his forties or fifties in good health and CMV-seronegative. CDR3 nucleotide sequence: TGCGCCAGCAGGCGCAGGGGCGTGAACACTGAAGCTTTCTTT. Its protein product is CASRRRGVNTEAFF.